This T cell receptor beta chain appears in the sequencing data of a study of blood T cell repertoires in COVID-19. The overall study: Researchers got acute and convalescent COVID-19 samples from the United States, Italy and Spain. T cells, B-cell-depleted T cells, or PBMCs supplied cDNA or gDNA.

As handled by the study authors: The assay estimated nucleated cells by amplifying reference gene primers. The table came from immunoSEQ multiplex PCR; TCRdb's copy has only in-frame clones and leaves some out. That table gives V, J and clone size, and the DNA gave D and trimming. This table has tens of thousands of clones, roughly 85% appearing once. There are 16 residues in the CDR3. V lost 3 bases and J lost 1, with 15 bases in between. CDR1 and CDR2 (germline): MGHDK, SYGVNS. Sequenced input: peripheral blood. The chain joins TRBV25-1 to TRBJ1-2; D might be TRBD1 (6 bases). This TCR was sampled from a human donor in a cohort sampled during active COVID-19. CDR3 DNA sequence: TGTGCCAGCAGTGACCTTATACAAGGGGGTAACTATGGCTACACCTTC. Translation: CASSDLIQGGNYGYTF.